These T cell receptor beta chains were read from a single sample in a study of cytomegalovirus exposure and HLA in healthy donors. Produced via immunoSEQ multiplex PCR; TCRdb's table is partial and in-frame only. This sample yields more than 150,000 clones, of which approximately 85% are seen a single time; approximately 9.4% belongs to the top ten. Sequences were obtained from PBMCs. The receptors were sampled from a young man in good health and CMV-seropositive. CDR3s include the opening cysteine and the closing phenylalanine or tryptophan. Fields, in order: clone size, J gene, D gene, V gene, CDR3 DNA, CDR3 protein. D genes are given only for firm matches. Clone size is shown for a subset of rows, as once, few, many or a class of expanded clone.

once | TRBJ2-2 | NA | TRBV4-1 | TGCGCCAGCAGCCAACCGGACAGTACCGGGGAGCTGTTTTTT | CASSQPDSTGELFF
NA | TRBJ1-1 | NA | TRBV7-3 | TGTGCCAGCAGCTTAAATGGTATTGGCGGGCACACTGAAGCTTTCTTT | CASSLNGIGGHTEAFF
NA | TRBJ2-7 | NA | TRBV5-4 | TGTGCCAGCAGCTTAGGAGGGGTATCTTCCTACGAGCAGTACTTC | CASSLGGVSSYEQYF
NA | TRBJ2-3 | TRBD2 | TRBV10-3 | TGTGCCATAAGCGGGGGGGCATCAGATACGCAGTATTTT | CAISGGASDTQYF
few | TRBJ1-1 | NA | TRBV6-1 | TGTGCCAGCAGTGAAATCCCTAGTACTGAAGCTTTCTTT | CASSEIPSTEAFF
NA | TRBJ2-3 | TRBD2 | TRBV6-5 | TGTGCCAGCAGTAGACTAGCTTTGAGCACAGATACGCAGTATTTT | CASSRLALSTDTQYF
NA | TRBJ1-2 | NA | TRBV10-2 | TGCGCCAGCAGTGAGAACAGGGTCTATGGCTACACCTTC | CASSENRVYGYTF
NA | TRBJ1-4 | NA | TRBV7-9 | TGTGCCAGCAGCCTGCAGGATTCTAATGAAAAACTGTTTTTT | CASSLQDSNEKLFF
NA | TRBJ2-3 | NA | TRBV6-1 | TGTGCCAGCACGGGGGGACACCGCACAGATACGCAGTATTTT | CASTGGHRTDTQYF
NA | TRBJ1-2 | NA | TRBV7-9 | TGTGCCAGCAGCTCCTTGGACAGAAGGACCTTC | CASSSLDRRTF
NA | TRBJ2-5 | NA | TRBV7-2 | TGTGCCAGCAGCTTGACCGGGACTGCCCAAGAGACCCAGTACTTC | CASSLTGTAQETQYF
NA | TRBJ2-4 | NA | TRBV1 | TGCACCAGCAGCCAGAGGTGTTTAGGCAAAAACATTCAGTACTTC | CTSSQRCLGKNIQYF
NA | TRBJ1-1 | NA | TRBV7-2 | TGTGCCAGCAGCCCTCTCAGGTCGCCAACTGAAGCTTTCTTT | CASSPLRSPTEAFF
NA | TRBJ1-1 | NA | TRBV19 | TGTGCCAGCGACTTCGCAAGGGGGAACACTGAAGCTTTCTTT | CASDFARGNTEAFF
NA | TRBJ2-3 | NA | TRBV5-4 | TGTGCCAGCAGCTTGGACAGGGGCACAGATACGCAGTATTTT | CASSLDRGTDTQYF
NA | TRBJ2-5 | TRBD1 | TRBV5-1 | TGCGCCAGCAGCTTGGGGACAGGGGGGAAGACCCAGTACTTC | CASSLGTGGKTQYF
NA | TRBJ2-1 | TRBD2 | TRBV7-6 | TGTGCCAGCAGCTTACGGGAGGCTAATAGGAATGAGCAGTTCTTC | CASSLREANRNEQFF
NA | TRBJ1-2 | TRBD1 | TRBV7-7 | TGTGCTAGCAGCTTAGCGGACAGGGGACGAAGCTATGGCTACACCTTC | CASSLADRGRSYGYTF
NA | TRBJ2-2 | TRBD1 | TRBV5-1 | TGCGCCAGCAGCTATTCCCAGGGGGCCGGGGAGCTGTTTTTT | CASSYSQGAGELFF
NA | TRBJ2-2 | TRBD2 | TRBV13 | TGTGCCAGCAGGACCGGACTAGGAGCCCTCGGGGAGCTGTTTTTT | CASRTGLGALGELFF
NA | TRBJ2-1 | TRBD2 | TRBV5-1 | TGCGCCAGCAGCCCTGGGACTAGCGGTACCTACAATGAGCAGTTCTTC | CASSPGTSGTYNEQFF
few | TRBJ1-1 | NA | TRBV5-6 | TGTGCCAGCAGCTTGGATCCTCGTCGCAGGGACACTGAAGCTTTCTTT | CASSLDPRRRDTEAFF
once | TRBJ2-2 | TRBD1 | TRBV7-9 | TGTGGCCAGGGGGCCGGGGAGCTGTTTTTT | CGQGAGELFF
NA | TRBJ1-1 | NA | TRBV18 | TGTGCCAGCTCACCTAACAGCGGGGCCGAAGCTTTCTTT | CASSPNSGAEAFF
NA | TRBJ1-1 | TRBD1 | TRBV2 | TGTGCCAGCCCCGACAGGGTGAACACTGAAGCTTTCTTT | CASPDRVNTEAFF
few | TRBJ1-1 | NA | TRBV7-2 | TGTGCCAGCAGCTTAGAATTAGCAGGGAAGAACTTT | CASSLELAGKNF
NA | TRBJ2-7 | NA | TRBV5-1 | TGCGCCAGCAGCTTGGGGCAGGGCCGAAACTACGAGCAGTACTTC | CASSLGQGRNYEQYF
NA | TRBJ2-5 | NA | TRBV5-1 | TGCGCCAGCAGCTTGGCCACTTTCCAAGAGACCCAGTACTTC | CASSLATFQETQYF
NA | TRBJ1-2 | NA | TRBV19 | TGTGCCAGTAGTCCCCGATGGGGGCCCCACTATGGCTACACCTTC | CASSPRWGPHYGYTF
NA | TRBJ2-3 | NA | TRBV10-2 | TGCGCCAGCAACACACTAGGGGGAGATACGCAGTATTTT | CASNTLGGDTQYF
NA | TRBJ2-3 | TRBD2 | TRBV7-3 | TGTGCCAGCAGCTTAAGGGGGAGCGGGGCTAGCACAGATACGCAGTATTTT | CASSLRGSGASTDTQYF
NA | TRBJ1-1 | NA | TRBV6-1 | TGTGCCAGCAGTGAGGGGGGGATGACTTTGGCTTTCTTT | CASSEGGMTLAFF
NA | TRBJ2-2 | NA | TRBV9 | TGTGCCAGCGGGGCCCCAAACACCGGGGAGCTGTTTTTT | CASGAPNTGELFF
NA | TRBJ2-6 | NA | TRBV11-2 | TGTGCCAGCAGCTTAGAAATGCTAGCGACTGGGGCCAACGTCCTGACTTTC | CASSLEMLATGANVLTF
NA | TRBJ2-5 | TRBD1 | TRBV5-1 | TGCGCCAGCAGCTTCGAACCAGGGGGCATAGAGACCCAGTACTTC | CASSFEPGGIETQYF
NA | TRBJ2-7 | NA | TRBV6-6 | TGTGCCAGCAGTTACTTTTACAGCTCCTACGAGCAGTACTTC | CASSYFYSSYEQYF
NA | TRBJ2-7 | TRBD1 | TRBV9 | TGTGCCAGCAGCGCAGGACAGGGACAGATCAACGAGCAGTACTTC | CASSAGQGQINEQYF
NA | TRBJ2-2 | TRBD1 | TRBV15 | TGTGCCACCAGCAGAGATCGAGGGGGCCAGTTCACCGGGGAGCTGTTTTTT | CATSRDRGGQFTGELFF
NA | TRBJ1-4 | NA | TRBV7-9 | TGTGCCAGCAGCTTATCGGTTGCAACTAATGAAAAACTGTTTTTT | CASSLSVATNEKLFF
once | TRBJ2-5 | NA | TRBV19 | TGTGCCAGTAGTATCGCAGGGGTGGGGGAGACCCAGTACTTC | CASSIAGVGETQYF
NA | TRBJ2-5 | NA | TRBV7-3 | TGTGCCAGCAGCTTAAGTGCGGGGGCGGGGGAGACCCAGTACTTC | CASSLSAGAGETQYF
NA | TRBJ2-6 | NA | TRBV11-2 | TGTGCCAGCAGCTTATCGTGGCAGTACTCTGGGGCCAACGTCCTGACTTTC | CASSLSWQYSGANVLTF
NA | TRBJ2-5 | NA | TRBV27 | TGTGCCAGCAGTGCGGGGGAGACCCAGTACTTC | CASSAGETQYF
NA | TRBJ1-2 | NA | TRBV4-3 | TGCGCCAGCAGCCACGCCCAGGAATATGGCTACACCTTC | CASSHAQEYGYTF
NA | TRBJ1-3 | TRBD1 | TRBV9 | TGTGCCAGCAGCGCGGGACAGGGGGCAACTGGAAACACCATATATTTT | CASSAGQGATGNTIYF
NA | TRBJ1-4 | TRBD1 | TRBV18 | TGTGCCAGCTCACCAGGACAGGCAGGGGCGGGTGAAAAACTGTTTTTT | CASSPGQAGAGEKLFF
NA | TRBJ2-2 | NA | TRBV11-3 | TGTGCCAGCAGCTCCAGCACCGGGGAGCTGTTTTTT | CASSSSTGELFF
NA | TRBJ2-5 | NA | TRBV18 | TGTGCCAGCTCACCAGAAGCGGAGACCCAGTACTTC | CASSPEAETQYF
NA | TRBJ2-3 | NA | TRBV29-1 | TGCAGCGTTGCTCGGGGAAGTCTTACAGATACGCAGTATTTT | CSVARGSLTDTQYF
NA | TRBJ1-5 | TRBD1 | TRBV27 | TGTGCCAGCAGTAGGGACAGGGGTGCTCAGCCCCAGCATTTT | CASSRDRGAQPQHF
NA | TRBJ1-2 | NA | TRBV5-8 | TGTGCCAGCAGCGATAGAACCTCTTATGGCTACACCTTC | CASSDRTSYGYTF
NA | TRBJ2-1 | NA | TRBV27 | TGTGCCAGCAGTTATCTATCATCCTCCTACAATGAGCAGTTCTTC | CASSYLSSSYNEQFF
NA | TRBJ2-3 | TRBD2 | TRBV13 | TGTGCCAGCAGCTTAAGACTAGCGGGGGGGCGTGGTCCGCAGTATTTT | CASSLRLAGGRGPQYF